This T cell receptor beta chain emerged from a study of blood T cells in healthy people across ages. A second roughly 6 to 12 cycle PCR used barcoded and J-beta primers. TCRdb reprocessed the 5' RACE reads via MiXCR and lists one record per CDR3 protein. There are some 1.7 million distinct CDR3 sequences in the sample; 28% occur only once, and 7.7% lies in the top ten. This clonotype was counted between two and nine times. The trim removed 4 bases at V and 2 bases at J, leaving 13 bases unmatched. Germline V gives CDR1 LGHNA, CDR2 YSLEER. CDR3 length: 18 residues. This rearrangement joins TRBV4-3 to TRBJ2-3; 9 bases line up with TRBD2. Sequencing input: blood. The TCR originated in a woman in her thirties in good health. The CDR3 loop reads CASSRGSGRGGTTDTQYF. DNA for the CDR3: TGCGCCAGCAGCCGAGGTAGCGGGAGAGGAGGGACCACAGATACGCAGTATTTT.